This TCR beta chain was observed in a study of cytomegalovirus exposure and HLA in healthy donors. The study's findings and limits: Cytomegalovirus-associated status was assigned to 150 or so TCR beta chains.

PCR used 60 Vbeta primers and 13 Jbeta primers. The repertoire was sequenced with immunoSEQ multiplex PCR; TCRdb's copy has only in-frame clones and lacks some. The table includes some 140,000 clones, approximately 83% detected once. V was pared by 3 bases and J by 7 bases, with 2 bases of the junction left unmatched. CDR3 length equals 13 residues. From germline, CDR1 is MDHEN and CDR2 SYDVKM. Points on this clone: Its antigen is undetermined.

The TCR originated in a man aged 35 to 55 in good health and CMV-seronegative. The chain joins TRBV28 to TRBJ2-2; 7 positions match TRBD2. Sequencing used PBMCs. DNA of the CDR3: TGTGCCAGCAGTTTCGGGAGGTTCGGGGAGCTGTTTTTT. Translating gives CASSFGRFGELFF.